Shown below are 24 T cell receptor beta chains from a single sample sequenced in a study of blood T cell repertoires in COVID-19. The data were produced by immunoSEQ multiplex PCR, yet TCRdb's version contains in-frame clones alone and is incomplete. This table has 300,000 to 400,000 clones, roughly 88% appearing once. Sequencing was performed on peripheral blood. The receptors come from a woman aged 25-40 years with COVID-19, enrolled during active disease.

This CDR3 is CASSLGGTRGDEQYF. Here the CDR3 DNA reads TGCGCCAGCAGCTTGGGCGGGACTAGGGGGGACGAGCAGTACTTC. The chain combines TRBV5-1 with TRBJ2-7; 8 positions match TRBD2. The junction had 7 bases not matched to a gene; V was cut back by 0 bases and J by 5 bases. CDR1 is SGHRS, CDR2 YFSETQ, per germline. The length of the CDR3 is 15 residues.

J is TRBJ1-5 and V is TRBV4-1; 9 nucleotides match TRBD1. The CDR3 length is 16 residues. Germline trimming cut 4 bases from V and 3 bases from J; bases unmatched to any gene: 7. Per the germline V gene, CDR1 is MGHRA and CDR2 is YSYEKL. The DNA of the CDR3 is TGCGCCAGCAGCCCGGGACAGGGTCCCAACAATCAGCCCCAGCATTTT. Translation gives CASSPGQGPNNQPQHF.

This chain uses TRBV4-3 with TRBJ1-1; unclear D gene. Trimming removed 0 bases from V and 6 bases from J, with 17 bases in between. The CDR3 is 16 residues long. Looked up from germline, CDR1 is LGHNA and CDR2 is YSLEER. The CDR3 loop reads CASSQDPAGGWPEAFF. As DNA, the CDR3 is TGCGCCAGCAGCCAAGACCCCGCCGGAGGGTGGCCTGAAGCTTTCTTT.

The CDR3 is CASTASGTGNYEQYF. The CDR3 coding sequence is TGTGCCAGCACCGCCTCCGGGACAGGGAACTACGAGCAGTACTTC. The chain joins TRBV3-1 (or the pseudogene TRBV3-2) to TRBJ2-7; 9 bases match TRBD1. The V and J ends lost 7 bases and 3 bases, in that order; junction bases with no gene match: 10. There are 15 residues in the CDR3. The V gene's germline CDR1 is LGHDT and CDR2 YNNKEL (reference sequence).

The CDR3 is CASSQYMGQGSEAFF. The CDR3 coding sequence is TGTGCCAGCAGCCAATATATGGGACAGGGCTCGGAAGCTTTCTTT. This chain joins TRBV3-1 (or the pseudogene TRBV3-2) and TRBJ1-1, with 9 bases identical to TRBD1. This CDR3 has 15 amino acids. V shed 2 bases and J 8 bases; nucleotides not matched to a gene: 9. The V gene's germline CDR1 is LGHDT and CDR2 YNNKEL (reference sequence).

J is TRBJ1-3 and V is TRBV21-1. TRBV21-1 is described as a pseudogene. The CDR3 sequence is 17 residues long. The DNA for the CDR3 is TGTGCCAGCAGCAAAGCGCTTTTGAGGGCCCTTGGAAACACCATATATTTT. Its protein product is CASSKALLRALGNTIYF.

This rearrangement joins TRBV25-1 to TRBJ2-1; TRBD2 might be the D (5 bases). Germline CDR1 and CDR2: MGHDK and SYGVNS. Trimming shortened V by 3 bases and J by 2 bases, and 17 bases separated the two germline ends. The length of the CDR3 is 17 residues. CDR3 protein: CASSDSSGEEPYNEQFF. For the CDR3, the DNA is TGTGCCAGCAGTGACTCGAGCGGAGAGGAACCCTACAATGAGCAGTTCTTC.

The chain has TRBV9 and TRBJ2-5, with 12 bases aligning to TRBD2. The trim removed 0 bases at V and 1 base at J, leaving 1 base unmatched. CDR3 size: 16 residues. CDR1 and CDR2 (germline): SGDLS, YYNGEE. The CDR3 DNA reads as TGTGCCAGCAGCGTAGGGACTAGCGGGGCCCAAGAGACCCAGTACTTC. This encodes CASSVGTSGAQETQYF.

A single count supports this clone. The CDR3: CATSRSYRTDSNQPQHF. CDR3 DNA sequence: TGTGCCACCAGCAGATCATATAGGACAGATAGCAATCAGCCCCAGCATTTT. The chain joins TRBV15 to TRBJ1-5; TRBD1 is a possible D gene (6 bases). V lost 2 bases to trimming and J lost 0 bases, with 14 bases between them. From germline, CDR1 is LNHNV and CDR2 YYDKDF (reference sequence). The CDR3 length is 17 residues.

V is TRBV11-2 and J is TRBJ1-1; TRBD1 agrees at 8 bases. The CDR3 is made up of 16 amino acids. Germline V gene data show CDR1 as SGHAT and CDR2 as FQNNGV. V trimming: 4 bases; J trimming: 3 bases; junction bases outside the gene matches: 10. CDR3 nucleotides: TGTGCCAGCAGCTCAAATTTACAGGGGGGACACACTGAAGCTTTCTTT. Translation: CASSSNLQGGHTEAFF.

The chain has TRBV5-4 and TRBJ2-5, with TRBD2 identical over 9 bases. Germline-derived CDR1 and CDR2 are SGHNT and YYREEE (reference sequence). V dropped 4 bases and J dropped 5; count of bases not matched to a gene: 6. This CDR3 region has 14 residues. The CDR3 spells CASSGGGAGETQYF. The CDR3 DNA reads TGTGCCAGCAGCGGCGGGGGGGCAGGGGAGACCCAGTACTTC.

V gene TRBV19 combines with J gene TRBJ2-1; no clear D gene. The germline V gene encodes CDR1 LNHDA and CDR2 SQIVND (reference sequence). CDR3 length equals 14 residues. The V end was cut by 7 bases, the J end by 0 bases, with 10 bases between. The CDR3 spells CASNPTGSYNEQFF. CDR3 in DNA: TGTGCCAGTAACCCAACGGGCTCCTACAATGAGCAGTTCTTC.

The genes are TRBV12-3 or TRBV12-4 and TRBJ2-5, with TRBD2 as a possible D gene (5 bases). The CDR3 loop spans 13 amino acids. Trimming stripped 6 bases from V and 5 bases from J, with 13 bases between. The CDR3 loop is CASSNSPGETQYF. DNA for the CDR3: TGTGCCAGCAGCAATAGCCCGGGGGAGACCCAGTACTTC.

The chain joins TRBV19 to TRBJ2-2; D gene uncertain. In germline, CDR1 is LNHDA, CDR2 SQIVND (reference sequence). The CDR3 totals 12 residues. V gave up 7 bases and J gave up 8 bases, with 11 bases separating them. As DNA, the CDR3 is TGTGCCAGTAACCAGGCGCGAGGGGAGCTGTTTTTT. Its protein is CASNQARGELFF.

This chain links TRBV18 with TRBJ1-6; D is unclear. With 0 bases removed from V and 12 bases from J, the gap between germline ends came to 6 bases. This CDR3 contains 12 residues. Germline V lookup: CDR1 KGHSH, CDR2 LQKENI. CDR3 sequence: CASSPPEGPLHF. The DNA of the CDR3 is TGTGCCAGCTCACCACCGGAGGGACCCCTCCACTTT.

The chain recombines TRBV10-3 with TRBJ2-2; the match to TRBD2 covers 8 bases. CDR3 size: 15 residues. Germline assignment: CDR1 ENHRY and CDR2 SYGVKD. Trimming took 4 bases from V and 1 from J; bases not matched to a gene: 2. The CDR3 DNA follows: TGTGCCATCAGTGGCAGCGGGGGGAACACCGGGGAGCTGTTTTTT. Amino acid sequence: CAISGSGGNTGELFF.

Written as DNA, the CDR3 is TGTGCCAGCAGTTACGAGGGACTAGGGAGGGCACCCCTCCACTTT. It specifies CASSYEGLGRAPLHF. The chain joins TRBV6-5 to TRBJ1-6, with D tentatively TRBD1 (5 bases). The V gene lost 2 bases and the J gene lost 11 bases, with 16 bases spanning the gap. The CDR3 totals 15 residues. The germline V gene encodes CDR1 MNHEY and CDR2 SVGAGI.

This chain links TRBV3-1 (or the pseudogene TRBV3-2) with TRBJ1-1; D is uncertain. CDR3 size: 15 residues. Per the germline V gene, CDR1 is LGHDT and CDR2 is YNNKEL (reference sequence). The V and J ends lost 1 base and 1 base respectively, with 10 bases between them. CDR3 DNA: TGTGCCAGCAGCCAAGGGGCTACGGCGAACACTGAAGCTTTCTTT. It encodes CASSQGATANTEAFF.

For the CDR3, the DNA is TGTGCCAGCAGCGTAGGGGACAGTTTGAACACTGAAGCTTTCTTT. Translated: CASSVGDSLNTEAFF. V is TRBV9 and J is TRBJ1-1; 7 bases fit TRBD1. The CDR3 spans 15 residues. Trimming removed 0 bases from V and 0 bases from J; junction bases left unmatched: 2. The germline CDR1 and CDR2 sequences are SGDLS and YYNGEE.

The genes are TRBV28 and TRBJ1-2; D is possibly TRBD1 (6 bases). Trimming pared 7 bases from V and 3 bases from J, leaving 18 bases between. The CDR3 runs 15 residues. Per germline, CDR1 MDHEN and CDR2 SYDVKM. The chain's CDR3 is CASNSMGAADYGYTF. Written as DNA, the CDR3 is TGTGCCAGCAATTCTATGGGGGCGGCGGACTATGGCTACACCTTC.

The chain couples TRBV19 to TRBJ1-5; 12 bases match TRBD1. Germline V gene lookup returns CDR1 LNHDA and CDR2 SQIVND (reference sequence). There are 16 residues in the CDR3. Unmatched junction bases numbered 6, after V lost 3 bases and J lost 6 bases. The DNA of the CDR3 is TGTGCCAGTAGTATCCTGGGACAGGGGGCTGGTCAGCCCCAGCATTTT. Amino acid sequence: CASSILGQGAGQPQHF.

The chain is built from TRBV6-5 and TRBJ1-4; 9 nucleotides align to TRBD1. CDR3 size: 14 residues. From germline, CDR1 is MNHEY and CDR2 SVGAGI. Losses at the gene ends were 4 bases for V and 8 bases for J; bases not matched to a gene: 5. The CDR3 protein is CASSSRDRAEKLFF. The CDR3 DNA follows: TGTGCCAGCAGTTCCCGGGACAGGGCCGAAAAACTGTTTTTT.

V gene TRBV11-2 combines with J gene TRBJ2-3; D possibly corresponds to TRBD1 (6 bases). The V gene's germline CDR1 is SGHAT and CDR2 FQNNGV. V lost 6 bases to trimming and J lost 6 bases, with 13 bases between them. CDR3 length: 13 amino acids. CDR3 in amino acids: CASSHRAVDTQYF. CDR3 DNA sequence: TGTGCCAGCAGTCACAGGGCCGTGGATACGCAGTATTTT.

The chain combines TRBV7-2 with TRBJ1-5; D perhaps matches TRBD1 (5 bases). V was cut by 4 bases and J by 8 bases, with 12 bases left in between. Germline-derived CDR1 and CDR2 are SGHTA and FQGNSA. The CDR3 consists of 13 residues. The CDR3 reads CASSWDGGKPQHF. The CDR3 DNA follows: TGTGCCAGCAGCTGGGACGGGGGGAAGCCCCAGCATTTT.